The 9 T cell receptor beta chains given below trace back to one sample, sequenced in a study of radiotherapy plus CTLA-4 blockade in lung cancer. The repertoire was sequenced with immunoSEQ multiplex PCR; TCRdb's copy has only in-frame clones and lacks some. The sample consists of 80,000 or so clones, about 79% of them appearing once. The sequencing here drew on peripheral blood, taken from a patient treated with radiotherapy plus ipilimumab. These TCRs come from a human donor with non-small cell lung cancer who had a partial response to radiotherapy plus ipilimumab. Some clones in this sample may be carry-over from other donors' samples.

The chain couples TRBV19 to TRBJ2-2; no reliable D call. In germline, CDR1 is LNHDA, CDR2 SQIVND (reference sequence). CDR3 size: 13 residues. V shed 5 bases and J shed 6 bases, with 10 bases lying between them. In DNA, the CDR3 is TGTGCCAGTAGTCAGAGGATGCCCGGGGAGCTGTTTTTT. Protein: CASSQRMPGELFF.

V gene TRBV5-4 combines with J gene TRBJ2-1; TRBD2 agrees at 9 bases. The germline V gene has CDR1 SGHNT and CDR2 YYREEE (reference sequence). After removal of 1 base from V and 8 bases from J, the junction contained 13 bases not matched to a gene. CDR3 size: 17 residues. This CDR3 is CASSLYFLAGTPHEQFF. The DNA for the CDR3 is TGTGCCAGCAGCTTGTACTTCCTAGCGGGAACTCCCCATGAGCAGTTCTTC. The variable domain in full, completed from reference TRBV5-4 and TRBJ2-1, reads ETGVTQSPTHLIKTRGQQVTLRCSSQSGHNTVSWYQQALGQGPQFIFQYYREEENGRGNFPPRFSGLQFPNYSSELNVNALELDDSALYLCASSLYFLAGTPHEQFFGPGTRLTVL.

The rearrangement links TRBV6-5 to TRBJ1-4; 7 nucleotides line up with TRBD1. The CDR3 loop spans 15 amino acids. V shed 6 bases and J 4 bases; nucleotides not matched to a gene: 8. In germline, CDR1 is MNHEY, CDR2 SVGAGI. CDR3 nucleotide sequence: TGTGCCAGCAGCCCTGGACAGGCCATTAATGAAAAACTGTTTTTT. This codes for CASSPGQAINEKLFF.

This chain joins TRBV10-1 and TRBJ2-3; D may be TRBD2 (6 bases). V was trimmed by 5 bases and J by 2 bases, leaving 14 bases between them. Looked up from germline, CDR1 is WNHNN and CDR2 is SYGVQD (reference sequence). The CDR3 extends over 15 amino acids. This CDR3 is CASSSGGTTTDTQYF. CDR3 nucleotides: TGCGCCAGCAGTAGCGGAGGGACCACCACAGATACGCAGTATTTT.

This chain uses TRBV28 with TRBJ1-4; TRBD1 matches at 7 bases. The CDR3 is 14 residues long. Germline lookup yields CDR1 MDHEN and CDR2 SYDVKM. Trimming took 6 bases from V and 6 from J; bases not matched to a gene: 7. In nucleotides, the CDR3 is TGTGCCAGCAGCACAACAGGGGACGATGAAAAACTGTTTTTT. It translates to CASSTTGDDEKLFF.

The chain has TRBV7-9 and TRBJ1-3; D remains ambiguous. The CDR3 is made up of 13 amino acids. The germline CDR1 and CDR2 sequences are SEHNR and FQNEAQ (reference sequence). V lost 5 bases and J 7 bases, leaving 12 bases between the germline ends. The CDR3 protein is CASSPFGGNTIYF. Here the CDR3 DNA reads TGTGCCAGCAGCCCTTTCGGTGGTAACACCATATATTTT.

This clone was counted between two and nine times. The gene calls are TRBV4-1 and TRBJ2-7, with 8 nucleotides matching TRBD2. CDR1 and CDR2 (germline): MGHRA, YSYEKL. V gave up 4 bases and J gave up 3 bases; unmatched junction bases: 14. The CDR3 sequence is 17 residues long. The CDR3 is CASSPGLVGVRLYEQYF. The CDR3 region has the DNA TGCGCCAGCAGCCCGGGACTAGTCGGAGTCAGACTCTACGAGCAGTACTTC.

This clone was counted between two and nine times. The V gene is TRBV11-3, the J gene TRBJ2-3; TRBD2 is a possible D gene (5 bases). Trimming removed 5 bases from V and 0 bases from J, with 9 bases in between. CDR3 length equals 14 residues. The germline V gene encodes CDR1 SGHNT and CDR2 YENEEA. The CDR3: CASSPTGSTDTQYF. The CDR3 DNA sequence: TGTGCCAGCAGCCCGACGGGGAGCACAGATACGCAGTATTTT.

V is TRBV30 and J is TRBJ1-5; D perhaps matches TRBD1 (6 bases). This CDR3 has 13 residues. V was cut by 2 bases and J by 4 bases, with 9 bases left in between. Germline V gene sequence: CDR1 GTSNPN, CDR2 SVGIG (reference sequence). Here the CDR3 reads CAWSPGANQPQHF. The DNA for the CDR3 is TGTGCCTGGAGTCCAGGGGCAAATCAGCCCCAGCATTTT.